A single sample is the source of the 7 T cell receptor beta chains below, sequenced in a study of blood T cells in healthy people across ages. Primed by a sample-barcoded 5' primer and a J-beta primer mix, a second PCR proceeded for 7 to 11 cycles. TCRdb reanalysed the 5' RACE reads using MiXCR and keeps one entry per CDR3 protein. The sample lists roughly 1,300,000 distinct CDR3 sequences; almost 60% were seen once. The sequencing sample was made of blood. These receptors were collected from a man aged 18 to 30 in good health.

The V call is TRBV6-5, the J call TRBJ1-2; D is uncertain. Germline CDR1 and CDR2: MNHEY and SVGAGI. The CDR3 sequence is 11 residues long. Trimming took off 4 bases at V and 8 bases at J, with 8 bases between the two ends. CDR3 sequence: CASSSLEGYTF. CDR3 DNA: TGTGCCAGCAGTTCCCTGGAAGGCTACACCTTC.

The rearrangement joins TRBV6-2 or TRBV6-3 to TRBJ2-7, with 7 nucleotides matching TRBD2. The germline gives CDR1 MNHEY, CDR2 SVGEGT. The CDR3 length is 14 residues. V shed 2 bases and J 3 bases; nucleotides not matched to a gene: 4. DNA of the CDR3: TGTGCCAGCAGTTACGAGGGACTACGCTACGAGCAGTACTTC. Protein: CASSYEGLRYEQYF.

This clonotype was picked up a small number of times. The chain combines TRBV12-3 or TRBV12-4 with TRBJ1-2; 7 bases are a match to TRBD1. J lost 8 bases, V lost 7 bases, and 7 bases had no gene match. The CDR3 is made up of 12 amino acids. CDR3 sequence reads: CASNRDRRGYTF. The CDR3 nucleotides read TGTGCCAGCAACCGGGACAGAAGAGGCTACACCTTC.

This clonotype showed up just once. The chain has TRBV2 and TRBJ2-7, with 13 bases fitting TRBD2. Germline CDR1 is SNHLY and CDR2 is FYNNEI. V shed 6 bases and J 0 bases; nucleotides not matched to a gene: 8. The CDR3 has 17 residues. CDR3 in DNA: TGTGCCAGCAGAGGACTAGCGGGAGAGACCCTCTCCTACGAGCAGTACTTC. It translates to CASRGLAGETLSYEQYF.

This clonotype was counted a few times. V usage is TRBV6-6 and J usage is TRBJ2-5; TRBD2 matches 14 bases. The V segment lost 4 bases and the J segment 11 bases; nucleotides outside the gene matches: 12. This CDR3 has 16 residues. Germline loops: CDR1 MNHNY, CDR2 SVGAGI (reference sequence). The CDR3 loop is CASSFRLAGGRSEQYF. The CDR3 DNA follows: TGTGCCAGCAGTTTCAGACTAGCGGGGGGGCGTAGTGAGCAGTACTTC.

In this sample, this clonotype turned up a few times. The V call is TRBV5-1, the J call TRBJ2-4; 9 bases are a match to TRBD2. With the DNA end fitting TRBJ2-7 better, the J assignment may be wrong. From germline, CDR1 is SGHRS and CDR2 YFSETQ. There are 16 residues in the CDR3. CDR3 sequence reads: CASSLAYSGRNDEQYF. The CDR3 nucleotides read TGCGCCAGCAGCTTGGCTTATAGCGGGAGAAACGACGAGCAGTACTTC.

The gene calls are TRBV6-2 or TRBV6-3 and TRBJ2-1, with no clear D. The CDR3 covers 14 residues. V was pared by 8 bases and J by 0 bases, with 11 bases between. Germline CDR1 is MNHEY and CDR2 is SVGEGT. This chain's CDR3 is CASGSESSYNEQFF. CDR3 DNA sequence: TGTGCCAGCGGAAGTGAGAGCTCCTACAATGAGCAGTTCTTC.